This entry describes one T cell receptor (beta chain). Its antigen is currently unknown. Generated by immunoSEQ multiplex PCR, the TCRdb table keeps only in-frame clones and is missing some. The data show just over 14,000 clones, about nine tenths seen once. Time point here: newly diagnosed, previously untreated cHL patient sample. The investigators isolated CD8+ T cells from thawed PBMCs using magnetic negative selection. PBMCs from patients with newly diagnosed, untreated classical Hodgkin lymphoma served as a comparison group for the relapsed/refractory trial patients. This sample was included in a study of PD-1 blockade in classical Hodgkin lymphoma. Overall study results and limits: When set against healthy donors, newly diagnosed patients were reported to show lower baseline TCR diversity.

CDR1 and CDR2 (germline): MNHEY, SMNVEV (reference sequence). V was clipped by 3 bases and J by 4 bases, with 9 bases between them. CDR3 length equals 13 residues. J is TRBJ1-2 and V is TRBV27; possible D gene TRBD1, 5 bases. Sequenced material: CD8+ T cells from blood. This TCR came from a human donor with classical Hodgkin lymphoma. CDR3 sequence: CASSLGTSYGYTF. In nucleotides, the CDR3 is TGTGCCAGCAGTTTGGGGACTTCCTATGGCTACACCTTC.